The sequence of this TCR beta chain was determined in a study of response to subunit inactivated influenza vaccine. Study outcomes and limitations: It was suggested by the authors that few new T cells are recruited by each seasonal influenza vaccination.

This clonotype has a handful of counts. Its antigen is as yet unknown. TCRdb reanalysed the RT-PCR reads using MiXCR and keeps one entry per CDR3 protein. The sample has about 500,000 distinct CDR3 sequences, more than 15% seen once; the top ten hold around 3%. Germline CDR1 MNHEY, CDR2 SMNVEV (reference sequence). V was pared by 7 bases and J by 0 bases, with 6 bases of the junction left unmatched. The CDR3 runs 15 residues. The sample here was CD4+ T cells sorted from PBMCs, taken less than 30 months after vaccination. The chain is built from TRBV27 and TRBJ2-7, with TRBD2 identical over 10 bases. This clonotype originated in a man between 50 and 75 years old who received an inactivated influenza vaccine. CDR3 region: CASNLAGGSSYEQYF. For the CDR3, the DNA is TGTGCCAGCAACTTAGCGGGGGGATCCTCCTACGAGCAGTACTTC.